Listed here are 27 T cell receptor beta chains from one sample, sequenced in a study of T cell repertoires in cytomegalovirus infection. Using its own MiXCR run on the reads, TCRdb lists one record per CDR3 protein. The repertoire holds around 500,000 distinct CDR3 sequences, with 40% to 50% as singletons. The antigens for these receptors are not known. The sequencing here drew on cultured PBMCs, taken from culture after CMV antigen stimulation. These receptors were obtained from a human donor in good health (CMV status not recorded). Some clones in this sample may be carry-over from other donors' samples.

This chain uses TRBV7-2 with TRBJ2-3, with D uncertain. Trimming shortened V by 5 bases and J by 5 bases, and 8 bases separated the two germline ends. The CDR3 length is 12 residues. Germline loops: CDR1 SGHTA, CDR2 FQGNSA. For the CDR3, the DNA is TGTGCCAGCAGCCCTCGGAAAGATACGCAGTATTTT. Amino acids: CASSPRKDTQYF.

This clonotype was counted between two and nine times. The chain links TRBV2 to TRBJ2-2; 9 nucleotides align to TRBD1. CDR3 length: 16 amino acids. Germline trimming cut 7 bases from V and 2 bases from J; bases unmatched to any gene: 8. The V gene's germline CDR1 is SNHLY and CDR2 FYNNEI. The CDR3: CASMPRTGVNTGELFF. CDR3 DNA: TGTGCCAGCATGCCCCGGACAGGGGTCAACACCGGGGAGCTGTTTTTT.

The chain uses TRBV7-4 and TRBJ1-1, with D maybe TRBD1 (5 bases). In germline, CDR1 is SGHVT, CDR2 SQSDAQ. The CDR3 spans 15 residues. Trimming took 5 bases from V and 4 from J, leaving 17 bases between them. Here the CDR3 reads CASSPQGATSTEAFF. The CDR3 region has the DNA TGTGCCAGCAGCCCCCAAGGGGCCACATCCACTGAAGCTTTCTTT.

The chain uses TRBV29-1 and TRBJ2-5, with D unclear. Germline V gene data show CDR1 as SQVTM and CDR2 as ANQGSEA. The V end was cut by 5 bases, the J end by 1 base, with 14 bases between. The CDR3 has 14 amino acids. CDR3 nucleotide sequence: TGCAGCGTTACCCGGGCGATGGGCCAAGAGACCCAGTACTTC. It encodes CSVTRAMGQETQYF.

This clonotype was picked up a small number of times. The V and J genes are TRBV7-8 and TRBJ2-7; no definite D call. V was pared by 1 base and J by 2 bases, with 3 bases between. There are 12 residues in the CDR3. The germline V gene encodes CDR1 SGHVS and CDR2 FQNEAQ. The CDR3 coding sequence is TGTGCCAGCAGCTTAGACGCCTACGAGCAGTACTTC. This encodes CASSLDAYEQYF.

This clonotype has a handful of counts. The V gene is TRBV7-2, the J gene TRBJ1-6; D perhaps matches TRBD1 (5 bases). This CDR3 has 16 residues. The germline gives CDR1 SGHTA, CDR2 FQGNSA. The ends were cut back, 4 bases at V and 12 bases at J, with 22 bases in the middle. In DNA form, the CDR3 reads TGTGCCAGCAGCTGGAACGGACAACGAGCAAGGTTACCCCTCCACTTT. This codes for CASSWNGQRARLPLHF.

The chain couples TRBV7-2 to TRBJ1-2; D is uncertain. Deletions cut 4 bases from V and 3 bases from J, with 15 bases between. This CDR3 is 15 amino acids long. Germline CDR1 SGHTA, CDR2 FQGNSA. CDR3: CASSYRELGDYGYTF. In DNA form, the CDR3 reads TGTGCCAGCAGCTACCGGGAATTAGGTGACTATGGCTACACCTTC.

Only a few counts were recorded for this clonotype. The chain recombines TRBV7-8 with TRBJ1-4; D is possibly TRBD1 (6 bases). The ends were cut back, 5 bases at V and 7 bases at J, with 17 bases in the middle. Per germline, CDR1 SGHVS and CDR2 FQNEAQ. CDR3 size: 15 residues. This CDR3 is CASSPNRALGEKLFF. In nucleotides, the CDR3 is TGTGCCAGCAGCCCCAACAGGGCGTTGGGTGAAAAACTGTTTTTT.

As DNA, the CDR3 is TGTGCCAGCAGCCTGGGGGCAGGATATATGACTGAAGCTTTCTTT. Its translation: CASSLGAGYMTEAFF. This chain joins TRBV7-6 and TRBJ1-1; maybe TRBD1 (6 bases). Germline assignment: CDR1 SGHVS and CDR2 FNYEAQ. The CDR3 is made up of 15 amino acids. Trimming cost V 5 bases and J 5 bases, with 18 bases left between them. The whole variable domain, filled in from reference TRBV7-6 and TRBJ1-1, reads GAGVSQSPRYKVTKRGQDVALRCDPISGHVSLYWYRQALGQGPEFLTYFNYEAQQDKSGLPNDRFSAERPEGSISTLTIQRTEQRDSAMYRCASSLGAGYMTEAFFGQGTRLTVV.

The genes are TRBV7-2 and TRBJ1-6, with D maybe TRBD1 (5 bases). The CDR3 consists of 14 residues. V was shortened by 6 bases and J by 5 bases, with 11 bases between the two germline ends. Germline assignment: CDR1 SGHTA and CDR2 FQGNSA. The CDR3 DNA sequence: TGTGCCAGCAGATCTCAGGGTAATAATTCACCCCTCCACTTT. Its translation: CASRSQGNNSPLHF.

The chain combines TRBV7-8 with TRBJ2-7; possible D gene TRBD1, 6 bases. V lost 5 bases and J 7 bases, leaving 33 bases between the germline ends. CDR1 SGHVS and CDR2 FQNEAQ come from the germline V gene. CDR3 length: 19 residues. The CDR3 region has the DNA TGTGCCAGCAGCCCACTGGACAGCTTTAGAGCCCGCTCCCGGGTTGAGCAGTACTTC. It encodes CASSPLDSFRARSRVEQYF. The full variable domain, with the rest looked up from reference TRBV7-8 and TRBJ2-7, is GAGVSQSPRYKVAKRGQDVALRCDPISGHVSLFWYQQALGQGPEFLTYFQNEAQLDKSGLPSDRFFAERPEGSVSTLKIQRTQQEDSAVYLCASSPLDSFRARSRVEQYFGPGTRLTVT.

The chain has TRBV12-3 or TRBV12-4 and TRBJ2-1, with TRBD2 identical over 8 bases. Trimming took 6 bases from V and 7 from J; bases not matched to a gene: 5. The CDR3 runs 13 residues. The CDR3 nucleotides read TGTGCCAGCAGAAATAGCGGGACTAATGAGCAGTTCTTC. It is translated as CASRNSGTNEQFF.

V is TRBV20-1 and J is TRBJ1-5, with no clear D. The CDR3 covers 13 residues. Trimming removed 1 base at V and 4 bases at J, with 8 bases between. The germline V gene encodes CDR1 DFQATT and CDR2 SNEGSKA (reference sequence). CDR3 bases: TGCAGTGCTAGAGGGATGGGAAATCAGCCCCAGCATTTT. It encodes CSARGMGNQPQHF.

This chain uses TRBV7-2 with TRBJ1-5; no reliable D call. CDR3 length: 15 residues. The V gene lost 1 base and the J gene lost 6 bases, with 13 bases spanning the gap. Germline CDR1 reads SGHTA; CDR2 reads FQGNSA. Here the CDR3 reads CASSLETGRTQPQHF. CDR3 nucleotide sequence: TGTGCCAGCAGCTTAGAAACCGGGAGGACTCAGCCCCAGCATTTT.

The chain carries TRBV11-3 and TRBJ2-7; D remains ambiguous. This CDR3 spans 13 amino acids. The ends were cut back, 1 base at V and 6 bases at J, with 10 bases in the middle. The V gene's germline CDR1 is SGHNT and CDR2 YENEEA. The CDR3 protein is CASSLADSPEQYF. CDR3 DNA: TGTGCCAGCAGCTTAGCCGACTCTCCCGAGCAGTACTTC.

The table lists this clonotype with many counts. The J gene is TRBJ1-1, the V gene TRBV7-2, with 9 nucleotides matching TRBD1. V shed 0 bases and J 0 bases; nucleotides not matched to a gene: 5. This CDR3 comprises 17 residues. In germline, CDR1 is SGHTA, CDR2 FQGNSA. This CDR3 is CASSLALGQGMNTEAFF. Written as DNA, the CDR3 is TGTGCCAGCAGCTTAGCTCTGGGACAGGGAATGAACACTGAAGCTTTCTTT.

This clonotype was seen at least ten times. The chain couples TRBV7-2 to TRBJ2-3; weak D call: TRBD1 (6 bases). V lost 4 bases and J 4 bases, leaving 12 bases between the germline ends. The CDR3 extends over 14 amino acids. Per germline, CDR1 SGHTA and CDR2 FQGNSA. This CDR3 is CASSSQTGPDTQYF. The CDR3 DNA is TGTGCCAGCAGCTCCCAGACAGGACCAGATACGCAGTATTTT.

The V and J genes are TRBV27 and TRBJ1-1; TRBD1 is a possible D gene (5 bases). Trimming pared 6 bases from V and 10 bases from J, leaving 18 bases between. Germline loops: CDR1 MNHEY, CDR2 SMNVEV (reference sequence). The CDR3 covers 13 residues. The CDR3 is CASRHGTAGRAFF. The CDR3 region has the DNA TGTGCCAGCAGACATGGCACGGCGGGGCGAGCTTTCTTT.

V usage is TRBV5-6 and J usage is TRBJ2-1; 8 bases align to TRBD1. CDR3 size: 15 residues. V was pared by 2 bases and J by 6 bases, with 7 bases of the junction left unmatched. Germline CDR1 SGHDT, CDR2 YYEEEE. The CDR3 is CASSFPRQGFNEQFF. The DNA of the CDR3 is TGTGCCAGCAGCTTTCCGAGACAGGGGTTCAATGAGCAGTTCTTC.

The chain links TRBV28 to TRBJ1-5; 9 positions agree with TRBD1. CDR3 length: 15 amino acids. The ends lost 6 bases at V and 4 bases at J; junction bases unmatched: 7. Germline CDR1 is MDHEN and CDR2 is SYDVKM. The CDR3 loop is CASSKTGQGNQPQHF. The CDR3, as DNA: TGTGCCAGCAGCAAAACCGGACAGGGGAATCAGCCCCAGCATTTT.

Only a few counts were recorded for this clonotype. The chain combines TRBV20-1 with TRBJ2-7, with D possibly matching TRBD1 (9 bases). Trimming pared 3 bases from V and 4 bases from J, leaving 16 bases between. The CDR3 contains 14 residues. From germline, CDR1 is DFQATT and CDR2 SNEGSKA (reference sequence). In nucleotides, the CDR3 is TGCAGTGCTAGGGGACAGGGCGGGAGGTACGAGCAGTACTTC. Translation: CSARGQGGRYEQYF.

This clonotype occurred a few times. The V gene is TRBV6-1, the J gene TRBJ1-5, with D possibly being TRBD1 (5 bases). CDR3 length: 14 residues. Trimming pared 5 bases from V and 6 bases from J, leaving 14 bases between. Per germline, CDR1 MNHNS and CDR2 SASEGT. DNA for the CDR3: TGTGCCAGCAGTCCGGCTCAGGGTGGTCAGCCCCAGCATTTT. Amino acids: CASSPAQGGQPQHF.

This chain connects TRBV7-2 to TRBJ2-5; D is undetermined. Germline V gene lookup returns CDR1 SGHTA and CDR2 FQGNSA. With 2 bases removed from V and 4 bases from J, the gap between germline ends came to 11 bases. This CDR3 is built from 14 residues. In DNA, the CDR3 is TGTGCCAGCAGCTTAAGTCATGGTCTAGAGACCCAGTACTTC. The encoded protein is CASSLSHGLETQYF.

The chain combines TRBV12-5 with TRBJ2-2; D is perhaps TRBD1 or TRBD2 (5 bases each). CDR1 LGHNT and CDR2 FRNRAP come from the germline V gene. The CDR3 loop spans 15 amino acids. Trimming stripped 9 bases from V and 3 bases from J, with 17 bases between. The CDR3 nucleotides read TGTGCTAGCCTGGGGGTCACCGATTACACCGGGGAGCTGTTTTTT. This encodes CASLGVTDYTGELFF.

The chain couples TRBV7-6 to TRBJ2-1, with D perhaps matching TRBD2 (5 bases). V lost 5 bases and J lost 8, with 13 bases in between. CDR3 size: 13 residues. Germline V CDR1 and CDR2: SGHVS, FNYEAQ. The CDR3 nucleotides are TGTGCCAGCAGCAACCGTACTAGGGATGAGCAGTTCTTC. The encoded protein is CASSNRTRDEQFF.

This rearrangement joins TRBV10-2 to TRBJ2-2; perhaps TRBD1 as D (6 bases). The CDR3 runs 11 residues. Germline loops: CDR1 WSHSY, CDR2 SAAADI. Trimming stripped 8 bases from V and 8 bases from J, with 9 bases between. The CDR3 reads CASLDRGELFF. CDR3 nucleotides: TGCGCCAGCCTGGACAGAGGGGAGCTGTTTTTT.

There are a few counts of this clonotype. This chain links TRBV6-2 or TRBV6-3 with TRBJ2-1; 8 nucleotides line up with TRBD2. The CDR3 length is 16 residues. J was trimmed by 7 bases and V by 7 bases; bases with no gene match: 15. CDR1 MNHEY and CDR2 SVGEGT come from the germline V gene. This chain's CDR3 is CASTRLAGLFYNEQFF. In DNA, the CDR3 is TGTGCCAGCACCAGATTAGCGGGACTATTTTATAATGAGCAGTTCTTC.